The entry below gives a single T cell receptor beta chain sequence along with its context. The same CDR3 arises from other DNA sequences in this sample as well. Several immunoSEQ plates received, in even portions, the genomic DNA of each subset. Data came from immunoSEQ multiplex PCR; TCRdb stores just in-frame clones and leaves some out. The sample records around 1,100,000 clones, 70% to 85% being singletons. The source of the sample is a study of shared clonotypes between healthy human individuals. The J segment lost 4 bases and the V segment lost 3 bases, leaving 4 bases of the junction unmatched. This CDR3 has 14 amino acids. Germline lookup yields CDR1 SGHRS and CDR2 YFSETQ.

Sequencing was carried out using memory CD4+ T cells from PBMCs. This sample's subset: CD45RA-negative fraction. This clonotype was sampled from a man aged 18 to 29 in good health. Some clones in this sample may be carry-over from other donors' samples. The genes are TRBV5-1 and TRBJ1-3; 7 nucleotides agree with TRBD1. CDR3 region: CASSSTGSGNTIYF. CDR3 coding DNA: TGCGCCAGCAGCTCGACAGGGTCCGGAAACACCATATATTTT.